This T cell receptor (beta chain) was documented in a study of shared clonotypes between healthy human individuals. Whole-study results and caveats: Clonotype sharing across donors was expected to vary with sequencing depth.

Only in-frame clones appear in the TCRdb table, and some are missing; sequencing was by immunoSEQ multiplex PCR. The profile covers some 490,000 clones, with roughly 80% appearing a single time and roughly 13% taken by the ten largest. Germline V gene lookup returns CDR1 SGHAT and CDR2 FQNNGV. Trimming removed 5 bases from V and 2 bases from J, with 3 bases in between. CDR3 length equals 11 residues. The donors were adults (healthy and HIV-negative) with no recent acute infections or vaccinations. Caucasian adults living in Nashville, Tennessee, provided all samples. Notes on this clone: What it binds is unknown.

The TCR originated in a woman in her forties in good health. Some clones in this sample may be carry-over from other donors' samples. The sample was PBMCs. The genes are TRBV11-2 and TRBJ2-5; D not certain. The CDR3 nucleotides read TGTGCCAGCAGCCAACAAGAGACCCAGTACTTC. Translated: CASSQQETQYF.